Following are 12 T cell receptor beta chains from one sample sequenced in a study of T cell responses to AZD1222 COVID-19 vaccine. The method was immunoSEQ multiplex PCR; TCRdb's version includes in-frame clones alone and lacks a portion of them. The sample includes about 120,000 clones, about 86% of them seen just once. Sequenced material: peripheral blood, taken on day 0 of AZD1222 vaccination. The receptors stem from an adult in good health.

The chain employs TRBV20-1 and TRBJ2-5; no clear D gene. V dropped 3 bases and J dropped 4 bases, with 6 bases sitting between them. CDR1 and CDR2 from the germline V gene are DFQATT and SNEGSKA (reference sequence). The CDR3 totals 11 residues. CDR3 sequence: CSASLGETQYF. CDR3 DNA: TGCAGTGCTAGCTTGGGAGAGACCCAGTACTTC.

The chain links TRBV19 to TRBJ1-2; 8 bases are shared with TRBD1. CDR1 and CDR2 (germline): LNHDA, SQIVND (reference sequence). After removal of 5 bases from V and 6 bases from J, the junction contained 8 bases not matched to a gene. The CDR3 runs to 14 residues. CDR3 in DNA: TGTGCCAGTAGTCCTCGACAGGGGATAAATGGCTACACCTTC. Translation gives CASSPRQGINGYTF.

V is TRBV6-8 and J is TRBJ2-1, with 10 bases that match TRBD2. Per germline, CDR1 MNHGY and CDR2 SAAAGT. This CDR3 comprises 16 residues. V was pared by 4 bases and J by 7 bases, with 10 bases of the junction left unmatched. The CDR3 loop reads CASSSGTSVRGNEQFF. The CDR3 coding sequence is TGTGCCAGCAGTTCAGGGACTAGCGTAAGAGGGAATGAGCAGTTCTTC.

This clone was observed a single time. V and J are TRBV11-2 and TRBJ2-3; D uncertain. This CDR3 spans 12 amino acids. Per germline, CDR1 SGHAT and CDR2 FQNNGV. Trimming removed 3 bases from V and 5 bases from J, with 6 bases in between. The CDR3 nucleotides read TGTGCCAGCAGCTTGGGTTTAGATACGCAGTATTTT. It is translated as CASSLGLDTQYF. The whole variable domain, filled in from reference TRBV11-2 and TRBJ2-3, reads EAGVAQSPRYKIIEKRQSVAFWCNPISGHATLYWYQQILGQGPKLLIQFQNNGVVDDSQLPKDRFSAERLKGVDSTLKIQPAKLEDSAVYLCASSLGLDTQYFGPGTRLTVL.

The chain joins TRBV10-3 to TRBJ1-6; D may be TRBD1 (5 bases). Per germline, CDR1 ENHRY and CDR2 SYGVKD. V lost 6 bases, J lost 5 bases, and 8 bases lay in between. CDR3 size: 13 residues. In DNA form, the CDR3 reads TGTGCCATCAGCGGGACTGATAATTCACCCCTCCACTTT. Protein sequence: CAISGTDNSPLHF.

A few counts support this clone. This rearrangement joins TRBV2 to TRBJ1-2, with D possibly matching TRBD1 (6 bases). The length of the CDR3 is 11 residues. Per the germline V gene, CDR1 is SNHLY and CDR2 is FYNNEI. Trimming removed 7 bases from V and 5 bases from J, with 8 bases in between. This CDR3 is CASTRGYGYTF. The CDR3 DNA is TGTGCCAGCACCAGGGGATATGGCTACACCTTC. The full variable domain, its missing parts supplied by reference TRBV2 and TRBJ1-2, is EPEVTQTPSHQVTQMGQEVILRCVPISNHLYFYWYRQILGQKVEFLVSFYNNEISEKSEIFDDQFSVERPDGSNFTLKIRSTKLEDSAMYFCASTRGYGYTFGSGTRLTVV.

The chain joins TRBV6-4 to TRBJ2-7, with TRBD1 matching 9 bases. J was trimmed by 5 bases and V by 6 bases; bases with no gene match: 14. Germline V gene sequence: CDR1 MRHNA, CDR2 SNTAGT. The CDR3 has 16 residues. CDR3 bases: TGTGCCAGCAGCGAGAGTCCGGGACAGGGACTCAACGAGCAGTACTTC. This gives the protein CASSESPGQGLNEQYF.

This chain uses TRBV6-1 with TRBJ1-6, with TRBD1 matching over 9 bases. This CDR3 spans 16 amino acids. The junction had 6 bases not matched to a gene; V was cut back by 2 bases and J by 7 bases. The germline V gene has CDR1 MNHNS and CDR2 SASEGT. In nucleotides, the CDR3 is TGTGCCAGCAGTGAACACCGGGACAGGGTAAATTCACCCCTCCACTTT. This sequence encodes CASSEHRDRVNSPLHF.

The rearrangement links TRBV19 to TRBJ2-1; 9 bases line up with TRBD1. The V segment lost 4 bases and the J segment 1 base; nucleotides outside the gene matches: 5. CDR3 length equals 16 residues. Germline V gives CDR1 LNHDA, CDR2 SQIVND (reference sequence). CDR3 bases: TGTGCCAGTAGTACCTCCGGGACAGGGTCCTACAATGAGCAGTTCTTC. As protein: CASSTSGTGSYNEQFF.

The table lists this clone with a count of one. CDR3 DNA: TGTGCCAGCAGCCCGGGCGGGAACTCTGGGGCCAACGTCCTGACTTTC. Its protein is CASSPGGNSGANVLTF. The V gene is TRBV28, the J gene TRBJ2-6; D is perhaps TRBD2 (6 bases). V lost 6 bases and J lost 0, with 12 bases in between. CDR1 MDHEN and CDR2 SYDVKM come from the germline V gene. The CDR3 covers 16 residues.

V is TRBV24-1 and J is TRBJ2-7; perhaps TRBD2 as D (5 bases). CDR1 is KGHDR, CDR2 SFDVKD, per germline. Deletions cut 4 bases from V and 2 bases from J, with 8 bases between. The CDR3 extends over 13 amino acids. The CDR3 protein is CATSESGAYEQYF. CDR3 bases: TGTGCCACCAGTGAATCCGGGGCCTACGAGCAGTACTTC.

This CDR3 is CASSLALNSLNTEAFF. CDR3 DNA sequence: TGTGCCAGCAGCTTAGCGCTAAACAGCTTGAACACTGAAGCTTTCTTT. V and J are TRBV7-6 and TRBJ1-1; no clear D. Per germline, CDR1 SGHVS and CDR2 FNYEAQ. Deletions cut 0 bases from V and 0 bases from J, with 11 bases between. The length of the CDR3 is 16 residues.